This T cell receptor (beta chain) is from a study of naive and memory T cell subsets. Findings of the study overall: Expression changes during T cell differentiation may affect RNA-based TCR counts. A few larger clonotypes appeared in naive repertoires, especially CD8, possibly memory cells re-expressing CD45RA.

This clonotype was counted between two and nine times. No antigen is known for it. The beta constant-region primer was an equimolar mix of two oligonucleotides covering TRBC1 and TRBC2. Ligated cDNA was amplified by four rounds of PCR with nested alpha and beta constant-region primers and SP2. TCRdb redid the calling of the UMI-ligation and nested PCR reads with MiXCR, one entry per CDR3 protein. Among roughly 150,000 distinct CDR3 sequences listed, approximately 18% were seen once. CMV status came from CD4+ T cell IFNgamma after overnight CMV lysate stimulation of fresh PBMCs. Sequential positive selection took CD4 T cells first, then CD8 T cells. Specimen: naive CD8+ T cells from blood. The clonotype comes from a human donor in good health.

The CDR3 bases are TGTGCCAGCAGTTTATCGACAGGGGTGGGTGGCTACACCTTC. Encoded protein: CASSLSTGVGGYTF. This chain uses TRBV27 with TRBJ1-2, with 8 bases fitting TRBD1. CDR3 length equals 14 residues. The germline CDR1 and CDR2 sequences are MNHEY and SMNVEV (reference sequence). V lost 0 bases, J lost 7 bases, and 4 bases stayed unmatched.